The sequence of this T cell receptor beta chain was determined in a study of technical replicates of blood from four donors. Sequencing was performed with immunoSEQ multiplex PCR; in TCRdb, only in-frame clones are kept and a portion is missing. The sample has 50,000 to 80,000 clones; around 88% are singletons. The CDR3 covers 14 residues. J was trimmed by 1 base and V by 4 bases; bases with no gene match: 4. CDR1 is SGHRS, CDR2 YFSETQ, per germline. The sample holds a few counts of this clone. The source of this sequence is a human donor in good health. Some clones in this sample may be carry-over from other donors' samples. The chain combines TRBV5-1 with TRBJ1-1; 7 positions agree with TRBD1. The sequencing sample was made of PBMCs. The CDR3 is CASSTDRKNTEAFF. CDR3 in DNA: TGCGCCAGCAGCACGGACAGGAAGAACACTGAAGCTTTCTTT. Full variable domain (rest looked up from reference TRBV5-1 and TRBJ1-1): KAGVTQTPRYLIKTRGQQVTLSCSPISGHRSVSWYQQTPGQGLQFLFEYFSETQRNKGNFPGRFSGRQFSNSRSEMNVSTLELGDSALYLCASSTDRKNTEAFFGQGTRLTVV.